The rows below give T cell receptor beta chains drawn from one sample of a study of blood T cell repertoires in COVID-19. Repertoires were generated with immunoSEQ multiplex PCR, while TCRdb's copy carries only in-frame clones and drops some. The table records 150,000 or so clones, approximately 85% of them present only once. The sequenced material came from peripheral blood. These TCRs come from a man aged 60 to 75 with COVID-19, enrolled during active disease. Each CDR3 is given without its conserved first and last residue.

V: TRBV10-3
J: TRBJ2-1
CDR3: AISESSWTSDYNEQF

V: TRBV28
J: TRBJ1-2
CDR3: ASSFHRGNYGYT

V: TRBV10-3
J: TRBJ1-4
CDR3: AISESSQSNEKLF

V: TRBV12-5
J: TRBJ1-1
CDR3: ASGTGLNTEAF

V: TRBV7-8
J: TRBJ2-1
CDR3: ASTLTGSHNEQF

V: TRBV9
J: TRBJ2-2
CDR3: ASSPRQGRTGELF

V: TRBV7-9
J: TRBJ2-4
CDR3: ASRPLGAAKNIQY

V: TRBV5-1
J: TRBJ2-5
CDR3: ASSRNQGPQETQY

V: TRBV19
J: TRBJ2-3
CDR3: ASSPVDRVRTDTQY

V: TRBV3-1/TRBV3-2
J: TRBJ1-1
CDR3: ASSEQGVGTEAF

V: TRBV19
J: TRBJ2-2
CDR3: ASSRLAGGTNTGELF

V: TRBV29-1
J: TRBJ2-2
CDR3: SNRQGGSGELF

V: TRBV9
J: TRBJ2-3
CDR3: ASSVGIAGSDTQY

V: TRBV5-4
J: TRBJ2-3
CDR3: ASSPSGTSTDTQY

V: TRBV28
J: TRBJ2-1
CDR3: ASSDLEEQF

V: TRBV5-3
J: TRBJ1-3
CDR3: ARSLKYGTPEGHSGNTIY

V: TRBV3-1/TRBV3-2
J: TRBJ1-2
CDR3: ASSQGGTGGKCT

V: TRBV2
J: TRBJ1-1
CDR3: ASTPRGGANTEAF

V: TRBV2
J: TRBJ1-2
CDR3: ASRRAEQGKDGYT

V: TRBV12-3/TRBV12-4
J: TRBJ1-6
CDR3: ASRPPGNSPLH

V: TRBV19
J: TRBJ2-7
CDR3: ASSRDRGDEQY

V: TRBV6-5
J: TRBJ1-5
CDR3: ASRATGPTEEPQH

V: TRBV3-1/TRBV3-2
J: TRBJ1-2
CDR3: ASSPSRGRGYT

V: TRBV7-8
J: TRBJ1-3
CDR3: ASSGSGVPNSGNTIY

V: TRBV19
J: TRBJ2-3
CDR3: ASSIGQEGTDTQY

V: TRBV3-1/TRBV3-2
J: TRBJ1-6
CDR3: ASSPIGEGSNSPLH

V: TRBV2
J: TRBJ2-2
CDR3: ASSGPGTGVVGELF

V: TRBV29-1
J: TRBJ1-2
CDR3: SVEKPARGYT

V: TRBV29-1
J: TRBJ2-5
CDR3: SVDGGGKTQY

V: TRBV6-5
J: TRBJ1-5
CDR3: ASSWTVSNQPQH

V: TRBV24-1
J: TRBJ1-1
CDR3: ATSDGQGSEAF

V: TRBV7-9
J: TRBJ2-6
CDR3: ASSRASGGVSGANVLT

V: TRBV24-1
J: TRBJ2-1
CDR3: ATGLAGGPKNEQF

V: TRBV6-1
J: TRBJ1-5
CDR3: ASSEALSNQPQH

V: TRBV6-6
J: TRBJ1-1
CDR3: ASSSDKMNTEAF

V: TRBV19
J: TRBJ2-5
CDR3: ASSVGVETQY

V: TRBV2
J: TRBJ1-5
CDR3: ASRTGVNQPQH

V: TRBV7-9
J: TRBJ1-6
CDR3: ASSSSTGFYNSPLH

V: TRBV18
J: TRBJ1-1
CDR3: ASSPGQTNTEAF

V: TRBV7-2
J: TRBJ2-7
CDR3: ASSTFRLEQY

V: TRBV6-6
J: TRBJ1-5
CDR3: ASSATDRSNQPQH

V: TRBV7-2
J: TRBJ2-7
CDR3: ASSLAGQNTYEQY

V: TRBV7-8
J: TRBJ2-3
CDR3: ASSNDRGVAADTQY

V: TRBV7-3
J: TRBJ1-3
CDR3: ASSKNSGNTIY

V: TRBV10-3
J: TRBJ1-2
CDR3: AISNTGTNGYT

V: TRBV7-2
J: TRBJ2-7
CDR3: ASKGGRGLYEQY

V: TRBV6-5
J: TRBJ1-4
CDR3: ASSFQGGNEKLF

V: TRBV5-6
J: TRBJ2-2
CDR3: ASTQRGGGGTGELF

V: TRBV5-6
J: TRBJ1-2
CDR3: ASSLGQPNYGYT

V: TRBV5-4
J: TRBJ1-3
CDR3: ASSLGQGTSHGNTIY

V: TRBV10-3
J: TRBJ2-7
CDR3: AISESPGGSQGGYEQY